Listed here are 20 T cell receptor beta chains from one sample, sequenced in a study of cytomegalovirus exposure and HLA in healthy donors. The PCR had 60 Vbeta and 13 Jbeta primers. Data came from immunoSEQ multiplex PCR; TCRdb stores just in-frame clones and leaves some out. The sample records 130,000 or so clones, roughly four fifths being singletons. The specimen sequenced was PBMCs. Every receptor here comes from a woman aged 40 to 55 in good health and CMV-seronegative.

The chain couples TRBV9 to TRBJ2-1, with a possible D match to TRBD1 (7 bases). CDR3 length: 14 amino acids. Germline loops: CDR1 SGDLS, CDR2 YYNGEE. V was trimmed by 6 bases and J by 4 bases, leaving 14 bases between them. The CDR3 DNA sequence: TGTGCCAGCAACAGGGGACTGGATTACAATGAGCAGTTCTTC. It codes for CASNRGLDYNEQFF.

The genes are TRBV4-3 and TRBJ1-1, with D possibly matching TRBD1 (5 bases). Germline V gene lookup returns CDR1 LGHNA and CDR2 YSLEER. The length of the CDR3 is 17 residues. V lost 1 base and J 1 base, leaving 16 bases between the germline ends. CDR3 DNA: TGCGCCAGCAGCCAAGTTCCCCAGGGCTGGGGGAACACTGAAGCTTTCTTT. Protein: CASSQVPQGWGNTEAFF.

The CDR3 spells CAISESGPGTEAFF. Written as DNA, the CDR3 is TGTGCCATCAGTGAGTCGGGGCCTGGCACTGAAGCTTTCTTT. The chain employs TRBV10-3 and TRBJ1-1, with D perhaps TRBD1 (5 bases). This CDR3 contains 14 residues. Germline-derived CDR1 and CDR2 are ENHRY and SYGVKD. The V gene lost 0 bases and the J gene lost 4 bases, with 9 bases spanning the gap.

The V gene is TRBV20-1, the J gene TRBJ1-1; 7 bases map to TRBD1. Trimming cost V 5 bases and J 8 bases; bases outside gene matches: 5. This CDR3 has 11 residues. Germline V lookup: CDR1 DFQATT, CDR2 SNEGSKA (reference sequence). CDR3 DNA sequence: TGCAGTGCTCGGACAGGCGTCGAAGCTTTCTTT. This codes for CSARTGVEAFF.

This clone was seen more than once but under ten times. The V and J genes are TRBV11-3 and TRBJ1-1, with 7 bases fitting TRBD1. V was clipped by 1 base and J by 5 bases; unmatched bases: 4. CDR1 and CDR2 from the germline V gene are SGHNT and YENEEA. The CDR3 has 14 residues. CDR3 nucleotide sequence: TGTGCCAGCAGCTTAGGGAGCAGGGGGACTGAAGCTTTCTTT. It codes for CASSLGSRGTEAFF.

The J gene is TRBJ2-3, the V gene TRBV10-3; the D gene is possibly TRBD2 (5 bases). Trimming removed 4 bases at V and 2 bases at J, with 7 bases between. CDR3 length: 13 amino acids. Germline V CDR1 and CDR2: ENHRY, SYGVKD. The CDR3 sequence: CAISGTFTDTQYF. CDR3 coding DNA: TGTGCCATCAGTGGGACTTTCACAGATACGCAGTATTTT.

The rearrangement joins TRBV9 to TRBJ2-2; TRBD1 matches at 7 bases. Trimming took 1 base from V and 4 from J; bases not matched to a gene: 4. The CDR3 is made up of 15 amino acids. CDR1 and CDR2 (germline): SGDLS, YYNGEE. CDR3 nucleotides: TGTGCCAGCAGCGTAACAGGGGTCGGCACCGGGGAGCTGTTTTTT. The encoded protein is CASSVTGVGTGELFF.

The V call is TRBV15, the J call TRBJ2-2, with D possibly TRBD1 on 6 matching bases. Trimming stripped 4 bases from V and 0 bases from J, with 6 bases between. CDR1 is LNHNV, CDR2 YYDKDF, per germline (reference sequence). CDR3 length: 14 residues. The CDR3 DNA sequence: TGTGCCACCAGCAACAGGGCGAACACCGGGGAGCTGTTTTTT. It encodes CATSNRANTGELFF.

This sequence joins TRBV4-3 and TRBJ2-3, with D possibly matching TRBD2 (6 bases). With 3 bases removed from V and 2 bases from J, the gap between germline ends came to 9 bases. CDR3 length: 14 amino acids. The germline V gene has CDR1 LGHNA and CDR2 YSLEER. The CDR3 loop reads CASSHGTYTDTQYF. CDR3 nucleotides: TGCGCCAGCAGCCACGGGACTTACACAGATACGCAGTATTTT.

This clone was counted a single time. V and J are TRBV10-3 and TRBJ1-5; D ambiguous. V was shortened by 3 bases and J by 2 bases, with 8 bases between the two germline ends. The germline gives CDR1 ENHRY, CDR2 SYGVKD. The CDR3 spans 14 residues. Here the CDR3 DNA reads TGTGCCATCAGTGAAGCAGGCCGCAATCAGCCCCAGCATTTT. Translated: CAISEAGRNQPQHF.

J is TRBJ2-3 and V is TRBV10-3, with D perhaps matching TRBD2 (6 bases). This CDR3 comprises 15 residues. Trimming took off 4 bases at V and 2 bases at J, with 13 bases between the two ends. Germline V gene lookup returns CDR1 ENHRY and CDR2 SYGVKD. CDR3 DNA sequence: TGTGCCATCAGTGGTGCCGGGACTTTCACAGATACGCAGTATTTT. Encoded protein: CAISGAGTFTDTQYF.

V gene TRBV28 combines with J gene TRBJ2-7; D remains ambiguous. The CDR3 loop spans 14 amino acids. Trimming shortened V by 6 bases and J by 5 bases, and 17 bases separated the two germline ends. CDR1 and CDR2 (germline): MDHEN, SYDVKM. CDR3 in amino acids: CASRPAQTFHEQYF. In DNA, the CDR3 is TGTGCCAGCAGACCGGCCCAGACTTTCCACGAGCAGTACTTC.

CDR3 loop: CSAARQSMNTEAFF. CDR3 coding DNA: TGCAGCGCTGCCCGACAGAGCATGAACACTGAAGCTTTCTTT. This sequence joins TRBV29-1 and TRBJ1-1, with TRBD1 as a possible D gene (5 bases). This CDR3 is 14 amino acids long. CDR1 and CDR2 (germline): SQVTM, ANQGSEA. The germline V and J ends were trimmed by 7 bases and 0 bases, with 15 bases remaining between them.

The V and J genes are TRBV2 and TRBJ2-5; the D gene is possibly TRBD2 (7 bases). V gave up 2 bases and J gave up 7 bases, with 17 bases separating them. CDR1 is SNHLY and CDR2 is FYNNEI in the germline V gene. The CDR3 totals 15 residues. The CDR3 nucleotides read TGTGCCAGCAGTGAAAGGGGGGGGTCTGTGATGACCCAGTACTTC. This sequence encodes CASSERGGSVMTQYF.

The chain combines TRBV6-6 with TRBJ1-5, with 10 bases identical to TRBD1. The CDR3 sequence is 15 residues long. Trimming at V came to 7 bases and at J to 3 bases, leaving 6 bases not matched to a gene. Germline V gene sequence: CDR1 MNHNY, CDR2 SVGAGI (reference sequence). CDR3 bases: TGTGCCAGCACCACGACAGGGGGCGACAATCAGCCCCAGCATTTT. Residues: CASTTTGGDNQPQHF.

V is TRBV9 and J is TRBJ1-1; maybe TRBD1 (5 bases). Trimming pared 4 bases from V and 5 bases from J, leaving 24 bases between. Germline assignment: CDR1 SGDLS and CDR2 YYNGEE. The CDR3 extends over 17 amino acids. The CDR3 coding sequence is TGTGCCAGCAGCACACCCTCCTCCGGGGAGGGGCCAACTGAAGCTTTCTTT. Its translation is CASSTPSSGEGPTEAFF.

In DNA form, the CDR3 reads TGTTTCAAGCAGAAGACGGCATACGAGGTATACGAGCAGTACTTC. Its translation is CFKQKTAYEVYEQYF. J is TRBJ2-7 and V is TRBV7-9; D uncertain. This CDR3 is 15 amino acids long. The germline V gene has CDR1 SEHNR and CDR2 FQNEAQ (reference sequence).

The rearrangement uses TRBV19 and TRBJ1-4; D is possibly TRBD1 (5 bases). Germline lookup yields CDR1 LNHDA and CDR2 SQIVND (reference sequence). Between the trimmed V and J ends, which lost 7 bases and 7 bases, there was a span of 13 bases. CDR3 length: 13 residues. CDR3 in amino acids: CASTNSRAEKLFF. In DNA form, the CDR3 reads TGTGCCAGTACCAACAGCAGGGCTGAAAAACTGTTTTTT.

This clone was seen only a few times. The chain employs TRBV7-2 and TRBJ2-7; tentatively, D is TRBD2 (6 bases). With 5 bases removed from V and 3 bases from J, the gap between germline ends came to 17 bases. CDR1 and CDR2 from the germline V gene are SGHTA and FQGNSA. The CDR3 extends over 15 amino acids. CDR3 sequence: CASSTVGLTGYEQYF. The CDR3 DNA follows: TGTGCCAGCAGCACCGTGGGACTTACCGGCTACGAGCAGTACTTC.

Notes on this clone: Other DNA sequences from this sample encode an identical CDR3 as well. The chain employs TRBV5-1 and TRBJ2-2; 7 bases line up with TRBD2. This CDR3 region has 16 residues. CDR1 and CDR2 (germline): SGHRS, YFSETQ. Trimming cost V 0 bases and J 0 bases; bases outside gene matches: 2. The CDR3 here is CASSLVAGANTGELFF. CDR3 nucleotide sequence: TGCGCCAGCAGCTTGGTTGCGGGAGCGAACACCGGGGAGCTGTTTTTT.